This T cell receptor (beta chain) was observed in a study of shared clonotypes between healthy human individuals. Overall study results and limits: With few donors, the genetic and exposure-history diversity represented was limited. In general, naive subsets displayed greater estimated richness than memory subsets did.

To note about this clone: Its antigen is unidentified. The same CDR3 can be traced to other DNA sequences in this sample.

CD45RO-negative, CCR7-selected cells formed the naive CD8 fraction, which excluded terminally differentiated effector memory CD45RA+ cells. Investigators spread the genomic DNA of each subset evenly over several immunoSEQ plates. The assay was immunoSEQ multiplex PCR, and TCRdb's table has in-frame clones only and misses some. The repertoire holds approximately 2,000,000 clones, roughly 93% seen once, with more than 1.5% in the top ten. CDR3 length: 14 amino acids. Trimming shortened V by 5 bases and J by 4 bases, and 12 bases separated the two germline ends. Germline V gene data show CDR1 as MNHEY and CDR2 as SMNVEV (reference sequence).

The chain joins TRBV27 to TRBJ1-5; D uncertain. The sequence came from a man younger than 35 in good health. Some clones in this sample may be carry-over from other donors' samples. Sequenced sample: naive CD8+ T cells from PBMCs. The CDR3 sequence: CASSLLGSNQPQHF. The CDR3 DNA follows: TGTGCCAGCAGTCTCCTCGGATCAAATCAGCCCCAGCATTTT.